What follows are 26 T cell receptor beta chains derived from one specimen sequenced in a study of monozygotic twins with inflammatory bowel disease. TCRdb reprocessed the 5' RACE reads and stores each CDR3 protein as one record, lacking DNA. This table lists 400,000 or so distinct CDR3 sequences. The specimen sequenced was blood. Receptors originate from a human donor with ulcerative colitis or Crohn's disease, or a healthy co-twin of an affected twin (not recorded which).

This chain connects TRBV5-1 to TRBJ1-2; TCRdb's D call, TRBD1, is unchecked because there is no DNA. The length of the CDR3 is 16 residues. The germline V gene encodes CDR1 SGHRS and CDR2 YFSETQ. CDR3 loop: CASSLLSQGAYYGYTF. The variable domain in full, completed from reference TRBV5-1 and TRBJ1-2, reads KAGVTQTPRYLIKTRGQQVTLSCSPISGHRSVSWYQQTPGQGLQFLFEYFSETQRNKGNFPGRFSGRQFSNSRSEMNVSTLELGDSALYLCASSLLSQGAYYGYTFGSGTRLTVV.

The V gene is TRBV12-3 or TRBV12-4, the J gene TRBJ1-2. This CDR3 contains 14 residues. This chain's CDR3 is CASSFLGPEGGYTF.

The rearrangement uses TRBV7-2 and TRBJ1-6; TCRdb calls TRBD1, which cannot be checked without DNA. The CDR3 covers 15 residues. The germline V gene has CDR1 SGHTA and CDR2 FQGNSA. The CDR3 is CASSKGTDYNSPLHF.

The chain uses TRBV9 and TRBJ2-7. This CDR3 contains 14 residues. The germline CDR1 and CDR2 sequences are SGDLS and YYNGEE. The CDR3 loop reads CASSVGVSAYEQYF.

The CDR3 spells CASSLAGRYEQYF. The rearrangement uses TRBV7-2 and TRBJ2-7. CDR1 and CDR2 from the germline V gene are SGHTA and FQGNSA. The CDR3 totals 13 residues.

The rearrangement joins TRBV5-1 to TRBJ2-2; TCRdb's assignment of TRBD1 cannot be checked, as there is no DNA. CDR1 is SGHRS, CDR2 YFSETQ, per germline. There are 14 residues in the CDR3. CDR3 region: CASSPPMGAGELFF.

V usage is TRBV28 and J usage is TRBJ1-5. The germline gives CDR1 MDHEN, CDR2 SYDVKM. There are 14 residues in the CDR3. The CDR3: CASSSLFSNQPQHF.

The chain is built from TRBV12-3 or TRBV12-4 and TRBJ2-5; absent DNA, TCRdb's TRBD1 call cannot be checked. This CDR3 has 13 residues. The CDR3 reads CASTAGAQETQYF.

The V gene is TRBV24-1, the J gene TRBJ1-1; TCRdb indicates TRBD1, and absent DNA this call remains unverified. This CDR3 spans 13 amino acids. Germline-derived CDR1 and CDR2 are KGHDR and SFDVKD. CDR3 loop: CATRQGLSTEAFF.

This chain links TRBV7-2 with TRBJ2-2; TCRdb calls TRBD1, which cannot be checked without DNA. The V gene's germline CDR1 is SGHTA and CDR2 FQGNSA. CDR3 size: 16 residues. The CDR3 is CASSPVARSGSGELFF.

V is TRBV20-1 and J is TRBJ1-5; TCRdb outputs TRBD1, but without DNA this stays unchecked. CDR1 and CDR2 (germline): DFQATT, SNEGSKA (reference sequence). CDR3 length equals 20 residues. The CDR3 spells CSASFPAGTGVRVDNQSQHF.

Here the CDR3 reads CSVEGRVANTIYF. The chain links TRBV29-1 to TRBJ1-3; the TRBD1 assignment by TCRdb is unverifiable without DNA. Looked up from germline, CDR1 is SQVTM and CDR2 is ANQGSEA. This CDR3 is 13 amino acids long. The variable domain in full, completed from reference TRBV29-1 and TRBJ1-3, reads SAVISQKPSRDICQRGTSLTIQCQVDSQVTMMFWYRQQPGQSLTLIATANQGSEATYESGFVIDKFPISRPNLTFSTLTVSNMSPEDSSIYLCSVEGRVANTIYFGEGSWLTVV.

This chain connects TRBV7-3 to TRBJ2-1; TCRdb indicates TRBD2, and absent DNA this call remains unverified. The CDR3 runs to 15 residues. The germline CDR1 and CDR2 sequences are SGHTA and FQGTGA. The chain's CDR3 is CASSWTSTPYNEQFF.

The chain's CDR3 is CASSLASGVNTGELFF. The chain is built from TRBV7-2 and TRBJ2-2; TCRdb proposes TRBD2, but this gene call is untestable without DNA. The CDR3 length is 16 residues. Germline V gene lookup returns CDR1 SGHTA and CDR2 FQGNSA.

V is TRBV6-1 and J is TRBJ2-2. The CDR3 consists of 15 residues. The germline CDR1 and CDR2 sequences are MNHNS and SASEGT. CDR3: CASSENRGVTGELFF.

The rearrangement uses TRBV7-2 and TRBJ2-7; TCRdb proposes TRBD1, but this gene call is untestable without DNA. CDR1 is SGHTA and CDR2 is FQGNSA in the germline V gene. CDR3 length: 14 residues. This chain's CDR3 is CASSLVGGGYEQYF. The entire variable domain, with the rest obtained from reference TRBV7-2 and TRBJ2-7, is as follows: GAGVSQSPSNKVTEKGKDVELRCDPISGHTALYWYRQSLGQGLEFLIYFQGNSAPDKSGLPSDRFSAERTGGSVSTLTIQRTQQEDSAVYLCASSLVGGGYEQYFGPGTRLTVT.

The rearrangement joins TRBV7-9 to TRBJ1-1. The CDR3 is 11 amino acids. From germline, CDR1 is SEHNR and CDR2 FQNEAQ (reference sequence). CDR3 sequence: CASSFRFEAFF.

The rearrangement joins TRBV19 to TRBJ1-5; without DNA, the TCRdb call of TRBD1 cannot be checked. From germline, CDR1 is LNHDA and CDR2 SQIVND (reference sequence). This CDR3 is built from 15 residues. CDR3 amino acids: CASSSSGQDQGPQHF. Full variable domain (outside the CDR3, taken from reference TRBV19 and TRBJ1-5): DGGITQSPKYLFRKEGQNVTLSCEQNLNHDAMYWYRQDPGQGLRLIYYSQIVNDFQKGDIAEGYSVSREKKESFPLTVTSAQKNPTAFYLCASSSSGQDQGPQHFGDGTRLSIL.

The V call is TRBV4-1, the J call TRBJ2-5; TCRdb lists TRBD2, though no DNA is available to test this call. The CDR3 length is 15 residues. Germline-derived CDR1 and CDR2 are MGHRA and YSYEKL. The CDR3: CASGGLAGGQETQYF.

The rearrangement links TRBV7-2 to TRBJ2-1; without DNA, the TCRdb call of TRBD1 cannot be checked. CDR3 size: 14 residues. Germline CDR1 is SGHTA and CDR2 is FQGNSA. This CDR3 reads CASNLDRTNNEQFF.

This rearrangement joins TRBV3-1 to TRBJ2-4; absent DNA, TCRdb's TRBD2 call cannot be checked. The CDR3 is 13 amino acids. Germline assignment: CDR1 LGHDT and CDR2 YNNKEL (reference sequence). This chain's CDR3 is CASSQDGRNIQYF.

The chain carries TRBV18 and TRBJ1-1. The CDR3 loop spans 13 amino acids. Germline loops: CDR1 KGHSH, CDR2 LQKENI. The CDR3 spells CASSSTVNTEAFF.

The gene calls are TRBV2 and TRBJ1-4. The CDR3 loop spans 18 amino acids. Germline V gene sequence: CDR1 SNHLY, CDR2 FYNNEI. CDR3 protein: CASRILISRVATNEKLFF.

The chain has TRBV29-1 and TRBJ2-3; TCRdb's D call of TRBD1 is untestable without DNA. Germline CDR1 reads SQVTM; CDR2 reads ANQGSEA. The CDR3 covers 13 residues. CDR3 protein: CSVITGGIDTQYF.

V and J are TRBV10-3 and TRBJ2-7. This CDR3 region has 12 residues. The V gene's germline CDR1 is ENHRY and CDR2 SYGVKD. CDR3 residues: CAHRDRNYEQYF.

The gene calls are TRBV27 and TRBJ2-7; checking the TCRdb D call of TRBD1 is not possible without DNA. Germline-derived CDR1 and CDR2 are MNHEY and SMNVEV (reference sequence). The length of the CDR3 is 14 residues. The CDR3 loop is CASSIQGYSYEQYF.